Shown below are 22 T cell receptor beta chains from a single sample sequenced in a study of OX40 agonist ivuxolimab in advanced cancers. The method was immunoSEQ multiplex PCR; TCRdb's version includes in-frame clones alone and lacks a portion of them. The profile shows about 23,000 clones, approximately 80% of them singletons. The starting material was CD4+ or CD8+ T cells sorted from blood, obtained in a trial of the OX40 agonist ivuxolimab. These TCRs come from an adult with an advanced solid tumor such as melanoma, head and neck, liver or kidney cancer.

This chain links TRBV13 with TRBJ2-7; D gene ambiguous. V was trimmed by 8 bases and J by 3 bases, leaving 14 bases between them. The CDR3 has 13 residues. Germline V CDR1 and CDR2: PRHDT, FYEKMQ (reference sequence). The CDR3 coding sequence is TGTGCCAGCGGGTTGAAAGGGAACTACGAGCAGTACTTC. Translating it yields CASGLKGNYEQYF.

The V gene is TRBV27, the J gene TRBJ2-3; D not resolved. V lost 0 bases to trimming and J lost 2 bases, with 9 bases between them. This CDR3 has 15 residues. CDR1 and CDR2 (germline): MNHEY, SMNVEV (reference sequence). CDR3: CASSLSGRDTDTQYF. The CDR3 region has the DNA TGTGCCAGCAGTTTATCGGGCAGAGACACAGATACGCAGTATTTT.

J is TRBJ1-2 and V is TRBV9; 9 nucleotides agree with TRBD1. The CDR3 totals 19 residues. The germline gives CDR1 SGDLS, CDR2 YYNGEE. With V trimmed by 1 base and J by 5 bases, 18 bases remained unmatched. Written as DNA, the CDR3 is TGTGCCAGCAGCGTATCGCGGAGCAACCGGGACAGGGACTATTATGGCTACACCTTC. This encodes CASSVSRSNRDRDYYGYTF.

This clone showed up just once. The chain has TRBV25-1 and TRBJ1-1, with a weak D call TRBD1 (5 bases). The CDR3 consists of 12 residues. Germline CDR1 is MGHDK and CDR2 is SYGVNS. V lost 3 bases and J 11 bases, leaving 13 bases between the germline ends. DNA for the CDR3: TGTGCCAGCAGTGACCGTTATGGGGCGGCTTTCTTT. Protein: CASSDRYGAAFF.

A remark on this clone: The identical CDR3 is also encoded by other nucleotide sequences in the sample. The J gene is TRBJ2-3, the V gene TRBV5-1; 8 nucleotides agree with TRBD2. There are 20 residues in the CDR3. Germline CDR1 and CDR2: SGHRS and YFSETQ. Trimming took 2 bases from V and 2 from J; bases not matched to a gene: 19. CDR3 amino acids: CASSLPLAGGRALDTDTQYF. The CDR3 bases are TGCGCCAGCAGCTTACCTCTGGCGGGGGGTCGGGCCTTAGACACAGATACGCAGTATTTT.

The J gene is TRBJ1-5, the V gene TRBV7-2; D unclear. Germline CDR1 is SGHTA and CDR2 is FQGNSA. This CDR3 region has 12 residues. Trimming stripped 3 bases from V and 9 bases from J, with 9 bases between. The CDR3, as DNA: TGTGCCAGCAGCTTTCGCGGTGGGCCCCAGCATTTT. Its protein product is CASSFRGGPQHF. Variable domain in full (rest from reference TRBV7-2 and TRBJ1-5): GAGVSQSPSNKVTEKGKDVELRCDPISGHTALYWYRQSLGQGLEFLIYFQGNSAPDKSGLPSDRFSAERTGGSVSTLTIQRTQQEDSAVYLCASSFRGGPQHFGDGTRLSIL.

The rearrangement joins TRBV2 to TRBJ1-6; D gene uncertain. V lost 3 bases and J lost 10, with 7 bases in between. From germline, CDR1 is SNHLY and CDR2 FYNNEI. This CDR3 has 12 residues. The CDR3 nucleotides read TGTGCCAGCAGTGACGAGGGCTCACCCCTCCACTTT. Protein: CASSDEGSPLHF.

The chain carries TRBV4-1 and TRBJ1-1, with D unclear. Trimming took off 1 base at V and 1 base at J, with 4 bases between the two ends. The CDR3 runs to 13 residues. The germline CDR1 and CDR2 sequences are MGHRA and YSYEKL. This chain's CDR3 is CASSQGANTEAFF. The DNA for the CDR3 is TGCGCCAGCAGCCAAGGGGCGAACACTGAAGCTTTCTTT.

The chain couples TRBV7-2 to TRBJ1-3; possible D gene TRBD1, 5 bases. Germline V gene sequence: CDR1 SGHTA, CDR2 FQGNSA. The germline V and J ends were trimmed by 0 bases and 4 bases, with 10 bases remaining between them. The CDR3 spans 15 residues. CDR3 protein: CASSLAQGLGNTIYF. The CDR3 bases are TGTGCCAGCAGCTTAGCCCAGGGACTCGGAAACACCATATATTTT.

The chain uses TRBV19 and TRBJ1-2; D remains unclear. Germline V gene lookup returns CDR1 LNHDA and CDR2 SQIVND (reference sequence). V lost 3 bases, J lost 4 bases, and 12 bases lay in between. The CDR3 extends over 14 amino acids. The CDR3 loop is CASSMVLNSYGYTF. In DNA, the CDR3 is TGTGCCAGTAGTATGGTTCTGAACAGCTATGGCTACACCTTC.

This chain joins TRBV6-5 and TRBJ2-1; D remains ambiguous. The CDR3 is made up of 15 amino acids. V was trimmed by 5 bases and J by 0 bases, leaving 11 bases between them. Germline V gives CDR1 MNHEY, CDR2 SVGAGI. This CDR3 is CASSLGSSSYNEQFF. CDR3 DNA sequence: TGTGCCAGCAGTCTAGGGTCCAGCTCCTACAATGAGCAGTTCTTC.

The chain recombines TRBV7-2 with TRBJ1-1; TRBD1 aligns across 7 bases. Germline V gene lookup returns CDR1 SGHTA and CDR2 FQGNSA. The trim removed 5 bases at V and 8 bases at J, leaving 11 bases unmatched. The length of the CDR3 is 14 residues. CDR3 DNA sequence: TGTGCCAGCAGCCCCCTGCCCCGGGACAGAGAAGCTTTCTTT. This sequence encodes CASSPLPRDREAFF. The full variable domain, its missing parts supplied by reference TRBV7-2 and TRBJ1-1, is GAGVSQSPSNKVTEKGKDVELRCDPISGHTALYWYRQSLGQGLEFLIYFQGNSAPDKSGLPSDRFSAERTGGSVSTLTIQRTQQEDSAVYLCASSPLPRDREAFFGQGTRLTVV.

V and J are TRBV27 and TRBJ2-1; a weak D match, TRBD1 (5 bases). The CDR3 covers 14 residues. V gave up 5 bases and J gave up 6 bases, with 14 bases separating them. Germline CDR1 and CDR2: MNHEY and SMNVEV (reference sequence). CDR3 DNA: TGTGCCAGCAGTCTCGGACATTCCAGCAATGAGCAGTTCTTC. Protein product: CASSLGHSSNEQFF.

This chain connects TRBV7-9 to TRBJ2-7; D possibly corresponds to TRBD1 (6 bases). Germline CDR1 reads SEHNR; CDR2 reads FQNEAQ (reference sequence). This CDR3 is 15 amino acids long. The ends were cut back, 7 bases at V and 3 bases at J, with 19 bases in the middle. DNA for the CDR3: TGTGCCAGCACGCCGGATCAGGGGCCCTACTACGAGCAGTACTTC. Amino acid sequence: CASTPDQGPYYEQYF.

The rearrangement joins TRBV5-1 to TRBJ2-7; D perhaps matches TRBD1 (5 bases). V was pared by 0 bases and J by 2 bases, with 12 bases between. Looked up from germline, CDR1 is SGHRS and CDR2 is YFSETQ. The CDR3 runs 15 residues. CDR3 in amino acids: CASSLVGRAAYEQYF. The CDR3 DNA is TGCGCCAGCAGCTTGGTCGGCAGGGCGGCCTACGAGCAGTACTTC.

As DNA, the CDR3 is TGTGCCAGTAGGACCGGGACAGGGGATAAGGAGAACACCGGGGAGCTGTTTTTT. Amino acid sequence: CASRTGTGDKENTGELFF. This chain joins TRBV19 and TRBJ2-2, with 10 bases aligning to TRBD1. Looked up from germline, CDR1 is LNHDA and CDR2 is SQIVND (reference sequence). With 6 bases clipped from V and 1 base from J, the junction kept 11 bases outside the gene matches. CDR3 size: 18 residues.

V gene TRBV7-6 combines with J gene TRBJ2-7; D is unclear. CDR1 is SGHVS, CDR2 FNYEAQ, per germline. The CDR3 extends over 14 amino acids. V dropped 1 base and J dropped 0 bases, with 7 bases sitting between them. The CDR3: CASSLGRYSYEQYF. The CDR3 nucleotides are TGTGCCAGCAGCTTAGGCAGGTACTCCTACGAGCAGTACTTC.

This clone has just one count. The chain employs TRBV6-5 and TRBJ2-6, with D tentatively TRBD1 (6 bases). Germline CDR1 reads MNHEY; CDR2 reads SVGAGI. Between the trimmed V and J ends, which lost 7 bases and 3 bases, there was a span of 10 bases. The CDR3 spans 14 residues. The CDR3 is CASTNRDGANVLTF. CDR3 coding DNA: TGTGCCAGCACCAACAGGGATGGGGCCAACGTCCTGACTTTC.

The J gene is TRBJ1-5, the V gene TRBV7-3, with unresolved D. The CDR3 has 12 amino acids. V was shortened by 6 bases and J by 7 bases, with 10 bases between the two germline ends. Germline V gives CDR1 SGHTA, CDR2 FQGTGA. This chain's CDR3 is CASRSVSQPQHF. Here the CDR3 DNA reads TGTGCCAGCAGGAGTGTCTCCCAGCCCCAGCATTTT.

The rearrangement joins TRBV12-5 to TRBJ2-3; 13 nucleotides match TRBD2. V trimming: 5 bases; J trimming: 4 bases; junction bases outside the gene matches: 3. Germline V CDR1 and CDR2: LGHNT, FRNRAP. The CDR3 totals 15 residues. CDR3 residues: CASGHGTSGADTQYF. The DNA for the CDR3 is TGTGCTAGTGGTCACGGGACTAGCGGGGCAGATACGCAGTATTTT.

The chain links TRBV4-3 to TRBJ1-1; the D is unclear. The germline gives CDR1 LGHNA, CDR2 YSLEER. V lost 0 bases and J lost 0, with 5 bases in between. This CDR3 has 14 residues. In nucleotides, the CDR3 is TGCGCCAGCAGCCAAGATCGATTGAACACTGAAGCTTTCTTT. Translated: CASSQDRLNTEAFF.

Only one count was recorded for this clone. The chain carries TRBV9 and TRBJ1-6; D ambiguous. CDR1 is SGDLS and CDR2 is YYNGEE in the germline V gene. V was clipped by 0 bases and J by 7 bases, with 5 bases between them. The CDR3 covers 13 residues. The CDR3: CASSVEGNSPLHF. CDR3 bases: TGTGCCAGCAGCGTAGAGGGAAATTCACCCCTCCACTTT.